A selection of T cell receptor beta chains follows, all from one sample in a study of identical twins. TCRdb recomputed calls from the 5' RACE reads with MiXCR, one row per CDR3 protein. The profile covers about 720,000 distinct CDR3 sequences, with 18% appearing a single time and around 14% taken by the ten largest. These data are also associated with another study on T cells expressing NK-cell markers.

Input material: PBMCs. These receptors originate from a woman aged 18-30 years in good health. Both conserved end residues are part of each CDR3. D genes are given only for firm matches. Not every row has a clone size; where given, it reads once, few, many or a size class.

v_gene: TRBV20-1; j_gene: TRBJ2-2; d_gene: TRBD1; abundance: NA; CDR3nt: TGCAGTGCTAGTAATCAGGGGGCGAACACCGGGGAGCTGTTTTTT; CDR3aa: CSASNQGANTGELFF
v_gene: TRBV4-1; j_gene: TRBJ2-1; d_gene: NA; abundance: few; CDR3nt: TGCGCCAGCAGCCAAGAAGAGCTCAGTCCCAATGAGCAGTTCTTC; CDR3aa: CASSQEELSPNEQFF
v_gene: TRBV5-1; j_gene: TRBJ2-7; d_gene: NA; abundance: few; CDR3nt: TGCGCCAGCAGCTTGAGAACACCAGTTCACGAGCAGTACTTC; CDR3aa: CASSLRTPVHEQYF
v_gene: TRBV20-1; j_gene: TRBJ2-7; d_gene: NA; abundance: NA; CDR3nt: TGCAGTGCTAGAGAGGCGGACAGCGAGCAGTACTTC; CDR3aa: CSAREADSEQYF
v_gene: TRBV5-1; j_gene: TRBJ2-1; d_gene: NA; abundance: few; CDR3nt: TGCGCCAGCAGCTTTAGCGGTCAGACCGATGAGCAGTTCTTC; CDR3aa: CASSFSGQTDEQFF
v_gene: TRBV18; j_gene: TRBJ2-7; d_gene: NA; abundance: few; CDR3nt: TGTGCCAGCTCACCTAAGCAGGGTGTATCCTACGAGCAGTACTTC; CDR3aa: CASSPKQGVSYEQYF
v_gene: TRBV11-2; j_gene: TRBJ2-5; d_gene: NA; abundance: few; CDR3nt: TGTGCCAGCAGCTTAGGAGGGTTTGGGGAGACCCAGTACTTC; CDR3aa: CASSLGGFGETQYF
v_gene: TRBV7-9; j_gene: TRBJ2-1; d_gene: TRBD1; abundance: NA; CDR3nt: TGTGCCAGCAGTGCAGGGGGCCGGGATGAGCAGTTCTTC; CDR3aa: CASSAGGRDEQFF
v_gene: TRBV7-9; j_gene: TRBJ1-1; d_gene: NA; abundance: few; CDR3nt: TGTGCCAGCACCCCGGGTTGGGGCACTGAAGCTTTCTTT; CDR3aa: CASTPGWGTEAFF
v_gene: TRBV18; j_gene: TRBJ2-5; d_gene: NA; abundance: many; CDR3nt: TGTGCCAGCTCCCCCCCAAGTGCGGAGACCCAGTACTTC; CDR3aa: CASSPPSAETQYF
v_gene: TRBV29-1; j_gene: TRBJ2-5; d_gene: NA; abundance: few; CDR3nt: TGCAGCGGCCTGACAGGTCAAGAGACCCAGTACTTC; CDR3aa: CSGLTGQETQYF
v_gene: TRBV5-6; j_gene: TRBJ2-7; d_gene: NA; abundance: few; CDR3nt: TGTGCCAGCAGGGGGGACACCTACGAGCAGTACTTC; CDR3aa: CASRGDTYEQYF
v_gene: TRBV5-1; j_gene: TRBJ2-5; d_gene: NA; abundance: NA; CDR3nt: TGCGCCAGCAGCTTAATGAACGGCCAAGAGACCCAGTACTTC; CDR3aa: CASSLMNGQETQYF
v_gene: TRBV29-1; j_gene: TRBJ2-7; d_gene: NA; abundance: few; CDR3nt: TGCAGCGTCTTAACAGGCCCCTACGAGCAGTACTTC; CDR3aa: CSVLTGPYEQYF
v_gene: TRBV4-3; j_gene: TRBJ2-1; d_gene: NA; abundance: few; CDR3nt: TGCGCCAGCAGCCAAGATTGGATGGGAGAGCGCAATGAGCAGTTCTTC; CDR3aa: CASSQDWMGERNEQFF
v_gene: TRBV4-1; j_gene: TRBJ2-1; d_gene: TRBD2; abundance: NA; CDR3nt: TGCGCCAGCAGCCCACCCTTGGCGGGGGGGCGAACCGAGCAGTTCTTC; CDR3aa: CASSPPLAGGRTEQFF
v_gene: TRBV6-2/TRBV6-3; j_gene: TRBJ2-3; d_gene: NA; abundance: few; CDR3nt: TGTGCCAGCCGGGACTCCTCTAGCACAGATACGCAGTATTTT; CDR3aa: CASRDSSSTDTQYF
v_gene: TRBV5-1; j_gene: TRBJ2-2; d_gene: NA; abundance: few; CDR3nt: TGCGCCAGCAGCCCTACTCCGGGACCCGAGATATCCGGGGAGCTGTTTTTT; CDR3aa: CASSPTPGPEISGELFF
v_gene: TRBV5-1; j_gene: TRBJ2-5; d_gene: NA; abundance: NA; CDR3nt: TGCGCCAGCAGCTTGGAAACGGGAGCCAAGGGAACCCAGTACTTC; CDR3aa: CASSLETGAKGTQYF
v_gene: TRBV20-1; j_gene: TRBJ2-1; d_gene: TRBD2; abundance: few; CDR3nt: TGCAGTGCTGGAAGACTAGCGGGAGGATTTGAGCAGTTCTTC; CDR3aa: CSAGRLAGGFEQFF
v_gene: TRBV12-3/TRBV12-4; j_gene: TRBJ1-1; d_gene: NA; abundance: NA; CDR3nt: TGTGCCAGCAGTGTTGTGGGTCCCACTGAAGCTTTCTTT; CDR3aa: CASSVVGPTEAFF
v_gene: TRBV7-9; j_gene: TRBJ2-5; d_gene: NA; abundance: few; CDR3nt: TGTGCCAGCAGCTTTACAGGGCTAAAAGAGACCCAGTACTTC; CDR3aa: CASSFTGLKETQYF
v_gene: TRBV29-1; j_gene: TRBJ2-7; d_gene: NA; abundance: NA; CDR3nt: TGCAGCGTTAGGTTTTCGGCACGACCCTCCTACGAGCAGTACTTC; CDR3aa: CSVRFSARPSYEQYF
v_gene: TRBV18; j_gene: TRBJ2-3; d_gene: NA; abundance: NA; CDR3nt: TGTGCCAGCTCACCGGTCTTCAACACAGATACGCAGTATTTT; CDR3aa: CASSPVFNTDTQYF
v_gene: TRBV5-1; j_gene: TRBJ1-4; d_gene: NA; abundance: few; CDR3nt: TGCGCCAGCAGCTTGGAAGTTAATGAAAAACTGTTTTTT; CDR3aa: CASSLEVNEKLFF
v_gene: TRBV24-1; j_gene: TRBJ2-1; d_gene: NA; abundance: many; CDR3nt: TGTGCCACCAGTGATTTTCGACTACCGCATGAGCAGTTCTTC; CDR3aa: CATSDFRLPHEQFF
v_gene: TRBV12-3/TRBV12-4; j_gene: TRBJ1-1; d_gene: NA; abundance: few; CDR3nt: TGTGCCAGCACTCCCCGGGGCAGGGCGCCCACTGAAGCTTTCTTT; CDR3aa: CASTPRGRAPTEAFF
v_gene: TRBV20-1; j_gene: TRBJ2-3; d_gene: TRBD2; abundance: NA; CDR3nt: TGCAGTGCTTCTCCGACTAGCGGGGTCACAGATACGCAGTATTTT; CDR3aa: CSASPTSGVTDTQYF
v_gene: TRBV7-9; j_gene: TRBJ2-1; d_gene: TRBD1; abundance: NA; CDR3nt: TGTGCCAGCGGCAGCGACAGGGGTACTTTCCATGAGCAGTTCTTC; CDR3aa: CASGSDRGTFHEQFF
v_gene: TRBV7-2; j_gene: TRBJ2-5; d_gene: NA; abundance: few; CDR3nt: TGTGCCAGCAGCCATGGGGGGATCCAAGAGACCCAGTACTTC; CDR3aa: CASSHGGIQETQYF
v_gene: TRBV2; j_gene: TRBJ2-3; d_gene: TRBD2; abundance: NA; CDR3nt: TGTGCCAGCAGCGGGACTAGCGATACGCAGTATTTT; CDR3aa: CASSGTSDTQYF
v_gene: TRBV11-2; j_gene: TRBJ2-1; d_gene: NA; abundance: few; CDR3nt: TGTGCCAGCAGACCCCAGGGGAGGGGCTATGAGCAGTTCTTC; CDR3aa: CASRPQGRGYEQFF
v_gene: TRBV10-1; j_gene: TRBJ2-3; d_gene: NA; abundance: NA; CDR3nt: TGCGCCAGCAGTGAGTCAGCGGTGCGCACAGATACGCAGTATTTT; CDR3aa: CASSESAVRTDTQYF
v_gene: TRBV20-1; j_gene: TRBJ1-1; d_gene: TRBD1; abundance: NA; CDR3nt: TGCAGTGCTGGGGACAGTAAAAAGAACACTGAAGCTTTCTTT; CDR3aa: CSAGDSKKNTEAFF
v_gene: TRBV7-9; j_gene: TRBJ2-7; d_gene: TRBD1; abundance: NA; CDR3nt: TGTGCCAGCAGTTTACCGGGACAGGACTCCTACGAGCAGTACTTC; CDR3aa: CASSLPGQDSYEQYF
v_gene: TRBV6-5; j_gene: TRBJ2-7; d_gene: TRBD1; abundance: few; CDR3nt: TGTGCCAGCAGTTACTCGGGACAGGGCGTTTACGAGCAGTACTTC; CDR3aa: CASSYSGQGVYEQYF
v_gene: TRBV5-1; j_gene: TRBJ2-7; d_gene: TRBD1; abundance: few; CDR3nt: TGCGCCAGCAGCTCGGACAGGGGCCACGAGCAGTACTTC; CDR3aa: CASSSDRGHEQYF
v_gene: TRBV12-3/TRBV12-4; j_gene: TRBJ2-6; d_gene: NA; abundance: NA; CDR3nt: TGTGCCAGCAGGGCGGCGGGCAGTCTGGCCAACGTCCTGACTTTC; CDR3aa: CASRAAGSLANVLTF
v_gene: TRBV11-2; j_gene: TRBJ2-1; d_gene: TRBD2; abundance: NA; CDR3nt: TGTGCCAGCAGCCTGCACCATTCCTGGACTAGCGGGAGCTATGAGCAGTTCTTC; CDR3aa: CASSLHHSWTSGSYEQFF
v_gene: TRBV2; j_gene: TRBJ2-5; d_gene: NA; abundance: many; CDR3nt: TGTGCCTCCCGCGGGGATCAAGAGACCCAGTACTTC; CDR3aa: CASRGDQETQYF
v_gene: TRBV7-2; j_gene: TRBJ2-1; d_gene: NA; abundance: few; CDR3nt: TGTGCCAGCAGCTTTTCTCGTCCTTCCTACAATGAGCAGTTCTTC; CDR3aa: CASSFSRPSYNEQFF
v_gene: TRBV28; j_gene: TRBJ2-4; d_gene: TRBD2; abundance: NA; CDR3nt: TGTGCCAGCAGTTTTCTGGGAGGGACCTACATTCAGTACTTC; CDR3aa: CASSFLGGTYIQYF
v_gene: TRBV7-9; j_gene: TRBJ1-1; d_gene: NA; abundance: NA; CDR3nt: TGTGCCAGCACTATGTGGACAGTCCCGAACACTGAAGCTTTCTTT; CDR3aa: CASTMWTVPNTEAFF
v_gene: TRBV29-1; j_gene: TRBJ2-5; d_gene: TRBD2; abundance: NA; CDR3nt: TGCAGCGCCCACCGCGGGACTAGCGGGGCCTCCCAAGAGACCCAGTACTTC; CDR3aa: CSAHRGTSGASQETQYF
v_gene: TRBV25-1; j_gene: TRBJ2-1; d_gene: NA; abundance: few; CDR3nt: TGTGCCAGCAGTGAATATTTGTGGGGGTTCCATGAGCAGTTCTTC; CDR3aa: CASSEYLWGFHEQFF
v_gene: TRBV7-2; j_gene: TRBJ2-7; d_gene: TRBD2; abundance: NA; CDR3nt: TGTGCCAGCAGCTTTGAGGGAGGGCCGTACGAGCAGTACTTC; CDR3aa: CASSFEGGPYEQYF